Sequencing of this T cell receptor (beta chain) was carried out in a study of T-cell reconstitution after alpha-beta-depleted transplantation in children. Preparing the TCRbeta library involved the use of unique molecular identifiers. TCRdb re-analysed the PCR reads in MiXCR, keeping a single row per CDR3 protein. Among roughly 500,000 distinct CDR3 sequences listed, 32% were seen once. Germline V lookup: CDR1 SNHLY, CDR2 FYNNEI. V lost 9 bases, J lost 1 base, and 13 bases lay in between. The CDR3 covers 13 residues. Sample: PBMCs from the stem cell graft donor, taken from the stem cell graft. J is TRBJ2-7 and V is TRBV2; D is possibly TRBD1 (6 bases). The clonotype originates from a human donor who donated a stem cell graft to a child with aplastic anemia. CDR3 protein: CARSSTGSYEQYF. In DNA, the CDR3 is TGTGCCAGATCGTCGACAGGATCCTACGAGCAGTACTTC.